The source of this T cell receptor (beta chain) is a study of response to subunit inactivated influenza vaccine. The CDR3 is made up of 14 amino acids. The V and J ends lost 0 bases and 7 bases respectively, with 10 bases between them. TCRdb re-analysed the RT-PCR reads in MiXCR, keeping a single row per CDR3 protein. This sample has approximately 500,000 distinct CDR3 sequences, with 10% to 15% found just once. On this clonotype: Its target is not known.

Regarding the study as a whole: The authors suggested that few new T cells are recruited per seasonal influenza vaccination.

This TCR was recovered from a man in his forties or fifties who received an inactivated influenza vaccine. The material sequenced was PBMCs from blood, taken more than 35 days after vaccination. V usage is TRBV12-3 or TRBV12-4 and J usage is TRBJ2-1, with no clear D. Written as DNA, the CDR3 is TGTGCCAGCAGTTTAGCTCGCCAGGCGAATGAGCAGTTCTTC. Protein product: CASSLARQANEQFF.